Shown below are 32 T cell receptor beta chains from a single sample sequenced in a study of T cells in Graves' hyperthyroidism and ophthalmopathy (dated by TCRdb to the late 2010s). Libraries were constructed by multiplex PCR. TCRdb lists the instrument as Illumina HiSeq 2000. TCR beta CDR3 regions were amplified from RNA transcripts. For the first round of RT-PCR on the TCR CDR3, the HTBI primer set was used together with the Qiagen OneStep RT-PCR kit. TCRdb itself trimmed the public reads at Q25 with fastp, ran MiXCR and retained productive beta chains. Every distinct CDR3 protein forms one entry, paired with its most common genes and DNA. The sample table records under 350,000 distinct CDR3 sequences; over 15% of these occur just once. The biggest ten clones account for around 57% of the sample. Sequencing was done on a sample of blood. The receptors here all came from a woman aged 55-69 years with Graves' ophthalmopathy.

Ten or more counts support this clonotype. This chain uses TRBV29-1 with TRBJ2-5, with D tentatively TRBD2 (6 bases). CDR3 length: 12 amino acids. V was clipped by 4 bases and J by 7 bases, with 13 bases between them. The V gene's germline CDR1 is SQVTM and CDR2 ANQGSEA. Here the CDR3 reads CSVVSTGGTQYF. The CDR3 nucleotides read TGCAGCGTTGTTTCGACCGGGGGGACCCAGTACTTC.

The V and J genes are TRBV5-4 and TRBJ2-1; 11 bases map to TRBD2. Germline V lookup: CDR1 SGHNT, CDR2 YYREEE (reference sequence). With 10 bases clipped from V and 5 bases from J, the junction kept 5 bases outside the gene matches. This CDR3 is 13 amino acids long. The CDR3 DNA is TGTGCCGCCGGGACTAGCGGAAACAATGAGCAGTTCTTC. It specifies CAAGTSGNNEQFF.

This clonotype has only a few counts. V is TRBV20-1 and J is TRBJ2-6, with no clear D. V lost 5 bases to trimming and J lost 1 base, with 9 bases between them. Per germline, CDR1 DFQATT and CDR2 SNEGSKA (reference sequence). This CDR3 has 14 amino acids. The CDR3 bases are TGCAGTGCTGGCGACAAGTCTGGGGCCAACGTCCTGACTTTC. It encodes CSAGDKSGANVLTF.

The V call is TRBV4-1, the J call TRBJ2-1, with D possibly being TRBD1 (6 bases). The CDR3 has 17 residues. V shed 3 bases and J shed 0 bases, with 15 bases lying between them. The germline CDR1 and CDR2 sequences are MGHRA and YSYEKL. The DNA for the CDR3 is TGCGCCAGCAGCCACCTGAATGGACAGTCCTCCTACAATGAGCAGTTCTTC. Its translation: CASSHLNGQSSYNEQFF.

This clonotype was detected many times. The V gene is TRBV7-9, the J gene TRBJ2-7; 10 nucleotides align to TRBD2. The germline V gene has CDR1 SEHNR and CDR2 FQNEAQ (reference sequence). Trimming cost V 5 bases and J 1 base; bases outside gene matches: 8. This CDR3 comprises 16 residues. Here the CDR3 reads CASSPVGLASSYEQYF. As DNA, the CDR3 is TGTGCCAGCAGCCCGGTGGGACTAGCGTCATCCTACGAGCAGTACTTC.

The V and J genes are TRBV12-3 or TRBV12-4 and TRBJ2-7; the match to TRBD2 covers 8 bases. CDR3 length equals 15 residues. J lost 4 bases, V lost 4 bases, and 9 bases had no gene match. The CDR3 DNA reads TGTGCCAGCAGTTACTCGATTCTAGCGGGTTACGAGCAGTACTTC. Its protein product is CASSYSILAGYEQYF.

CDR3 nucleotides: TGTGCCAGCAGCTTAGTATATAGCCGGAGGGATACGCAGTATTTT. Its translation is CASSLVYSRRDTQYF. V usage is TRBV7-2 and J usage is TRBJ2-3, with a tentative D call TRBD2 (5 bases). Trimming removed 1 base at V and 6 bases at J, with 14 bases between. Per germline, CDR1 SGHTA and CDR2 FQGNSA. This CDR3 has 15 amino acids. The full variable domain, with the rest looked up from reference TRBV7-2 and TRBJ2-3, is GAGVSQSPSNKVTEKGKDVELRCDPISGHTALYWYRQSLGQGLEFLIYFQGNSAPDKSGLPSDRFSAERTGGSVSTLTIQRTQQEDSAVYLCASSLVYSRRDTQYFGPGTRLTVL.

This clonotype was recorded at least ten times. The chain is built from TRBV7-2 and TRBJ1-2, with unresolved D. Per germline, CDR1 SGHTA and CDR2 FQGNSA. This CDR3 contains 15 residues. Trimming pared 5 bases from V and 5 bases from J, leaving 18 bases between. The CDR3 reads CASSTVGGRHYGYTF. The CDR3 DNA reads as TGTGCCAGCAGCACCGTCGGAGGCAGGCATTATGGCTACACCTTC.

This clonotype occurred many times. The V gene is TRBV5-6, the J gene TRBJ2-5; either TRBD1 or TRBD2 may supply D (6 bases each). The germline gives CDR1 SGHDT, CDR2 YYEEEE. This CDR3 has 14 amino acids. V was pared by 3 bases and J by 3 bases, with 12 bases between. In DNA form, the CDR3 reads TGTGCCAGCAGCTGGCGGGACACCGAAGAGACCCAGTACTTC. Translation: CASSWRDTEETQYF.

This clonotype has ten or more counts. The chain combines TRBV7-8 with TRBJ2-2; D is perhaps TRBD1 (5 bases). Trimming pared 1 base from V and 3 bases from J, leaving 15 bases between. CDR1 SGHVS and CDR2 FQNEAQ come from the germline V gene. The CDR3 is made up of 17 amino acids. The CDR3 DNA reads TGTGCCAGCAGCTTAGGTCCTAGGGGTCCGGACACCGGGGAGCTGTTTTTT. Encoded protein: CASSLGPRGPDTGELFF.

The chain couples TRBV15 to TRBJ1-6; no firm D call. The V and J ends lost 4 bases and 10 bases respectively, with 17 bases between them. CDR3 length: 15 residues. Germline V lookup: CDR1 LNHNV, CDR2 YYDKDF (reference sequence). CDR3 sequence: CATSNPRSLGSPLHF. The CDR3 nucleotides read TGTGCCACCAGCAATCCGCGGTCGCTCGGGTCACCCCTCCACTTT.

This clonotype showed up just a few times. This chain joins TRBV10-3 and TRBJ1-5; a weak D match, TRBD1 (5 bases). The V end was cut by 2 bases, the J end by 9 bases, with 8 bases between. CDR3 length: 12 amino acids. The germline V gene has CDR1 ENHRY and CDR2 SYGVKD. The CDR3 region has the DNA TGTGCCATCAGTGAGCCGGGGGGGCCCCAGCATTTT. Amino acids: CAISEPGGPQHF.

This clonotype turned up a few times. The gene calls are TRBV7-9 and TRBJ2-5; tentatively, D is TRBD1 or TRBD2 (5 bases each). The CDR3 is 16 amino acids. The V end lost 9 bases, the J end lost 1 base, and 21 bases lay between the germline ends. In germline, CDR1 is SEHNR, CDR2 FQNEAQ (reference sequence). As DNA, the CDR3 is TGTGCCAGTAGTATAGGTGGCAGGGAGAGCCAAGAGACCCAGTACTTC. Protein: CASSIGGRESQETQYF.

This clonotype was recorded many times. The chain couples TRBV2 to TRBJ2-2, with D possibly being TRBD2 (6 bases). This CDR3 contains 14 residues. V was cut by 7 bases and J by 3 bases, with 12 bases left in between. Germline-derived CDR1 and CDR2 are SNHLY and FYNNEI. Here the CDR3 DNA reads TGTGCCAGCAAGGGTAGCGGCCACACCGGGGAGCTGTTTTTT. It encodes CASKGSGHTGELFF.

The CDR3 loop reads CASSSGTSLYSTDTQYF. The DNA of the CDR3 is TGTGCCAGCTCTTCCGGGACTAGCCTATATAGCACAGATACGCAGTATTTT. The chain carries TRBV28 and TRBJ2-3, with 9 bases lining up with TRBD2. This CDR3 contains 17 residues. Germline lookup yields CDR1 MDHEN and CDR2 SYDVKM. The junction had 12 bases not matched to a gene; V was cut back by 8 bases and J by 0 bases.

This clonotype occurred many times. Here the CDR3 DNA reads TGTGCCAGCGATCCGCTGGGGTCCTACGAGCAGTACTTC. It specifies CASDPLGSYEQYF. V is TRBV2 and J is TRBJ2-7; D not certain. Germline V gives CDR1 SNHLY, CDR2 FYNNEI. The germline V and J ends were trimmed by 8 bases and 1 base, with 12 bases remaining between them. The CDR3 contains 13 residues.

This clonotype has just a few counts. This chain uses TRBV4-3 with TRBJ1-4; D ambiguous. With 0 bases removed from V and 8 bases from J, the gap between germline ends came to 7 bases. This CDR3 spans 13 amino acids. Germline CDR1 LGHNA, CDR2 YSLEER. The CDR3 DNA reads TGCGCCAGCAGCCAAGATGAAGGCGAAAAACTGTTTTTT. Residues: CASSQDEGEKLFF.

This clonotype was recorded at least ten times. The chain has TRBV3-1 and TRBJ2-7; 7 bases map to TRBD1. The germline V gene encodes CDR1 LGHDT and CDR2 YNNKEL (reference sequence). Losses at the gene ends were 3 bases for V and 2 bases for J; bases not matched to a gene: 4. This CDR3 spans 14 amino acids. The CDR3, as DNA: TGTGCCAGCAGCCACCATGACAGGGCCTACGAGCAGTACTTC. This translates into CASSHHDRAYEQYF.

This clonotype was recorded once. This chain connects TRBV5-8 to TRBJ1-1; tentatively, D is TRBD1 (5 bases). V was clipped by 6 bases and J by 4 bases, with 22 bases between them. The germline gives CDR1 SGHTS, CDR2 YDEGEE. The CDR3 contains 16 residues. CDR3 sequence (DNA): TGTGCCAGCACAACCGGGACGCGGGTTTCGGGCACTGAAGCTTTCTTT. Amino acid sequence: CASTTGTRVSGTEAFF.

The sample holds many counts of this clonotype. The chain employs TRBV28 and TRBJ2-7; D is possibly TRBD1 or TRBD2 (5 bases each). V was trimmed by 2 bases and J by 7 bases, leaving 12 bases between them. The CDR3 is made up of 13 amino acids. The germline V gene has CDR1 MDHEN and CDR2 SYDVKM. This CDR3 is CASSLQGVGEQYF. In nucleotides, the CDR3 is TGTGCCAGCAGTTTACAGGGAGTAGGGGAGCAGTACTTC.

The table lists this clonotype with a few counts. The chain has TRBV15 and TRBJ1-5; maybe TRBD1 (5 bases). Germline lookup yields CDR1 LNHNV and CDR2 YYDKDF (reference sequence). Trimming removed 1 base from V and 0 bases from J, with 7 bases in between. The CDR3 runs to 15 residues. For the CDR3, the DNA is TGTGCCACCAGCAGAGCAGGGACTAGCAATCAGCCCCAGCATTTT. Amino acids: CATSRAGTSNQPQHF.

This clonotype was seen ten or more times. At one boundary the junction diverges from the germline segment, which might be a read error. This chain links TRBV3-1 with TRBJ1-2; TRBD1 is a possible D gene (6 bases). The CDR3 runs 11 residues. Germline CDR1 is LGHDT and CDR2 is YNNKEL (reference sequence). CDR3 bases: TGTGCCAGCAGCCAAAGGGGGGCGGCGTCCTTC. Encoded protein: CASSQRGAASF.

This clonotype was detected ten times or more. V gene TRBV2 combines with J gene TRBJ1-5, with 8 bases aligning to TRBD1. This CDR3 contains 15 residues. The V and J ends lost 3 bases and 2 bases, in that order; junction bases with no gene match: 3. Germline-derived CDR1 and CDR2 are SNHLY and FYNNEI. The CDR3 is CASSDRGQGNQPQHF. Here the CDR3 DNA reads TGTGCCAGCAGTGACAGGGGGCAGGGCAATCAGCCCCAGCATTTT.

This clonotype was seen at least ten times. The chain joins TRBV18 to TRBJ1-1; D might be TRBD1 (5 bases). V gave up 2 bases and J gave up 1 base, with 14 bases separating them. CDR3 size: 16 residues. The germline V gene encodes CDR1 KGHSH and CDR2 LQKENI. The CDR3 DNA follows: TGTGCCAGCTCACCAGCTTCCGGGACGAGGAACACTGAAGCTTTCTTT. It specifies CASSPASGTRNTEAFF.

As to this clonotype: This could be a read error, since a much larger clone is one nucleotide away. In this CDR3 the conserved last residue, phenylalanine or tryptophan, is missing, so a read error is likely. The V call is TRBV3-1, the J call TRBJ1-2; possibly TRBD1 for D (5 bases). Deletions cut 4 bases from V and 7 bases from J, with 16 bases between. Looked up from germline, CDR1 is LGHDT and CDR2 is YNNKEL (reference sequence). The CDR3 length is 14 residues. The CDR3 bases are TGTGCCAGCAGCCGAGCAGGGACCGTTGGTGGCTACACCCTC. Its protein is CASSRAGTVGGYTL.

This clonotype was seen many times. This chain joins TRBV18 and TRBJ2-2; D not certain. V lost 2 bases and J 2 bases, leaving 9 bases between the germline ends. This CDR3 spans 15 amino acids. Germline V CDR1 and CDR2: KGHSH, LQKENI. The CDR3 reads CASSPSRSNTGELFF. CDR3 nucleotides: TGTGCCAGCTCACCATCTCGGAGCAACACCGGGGAGCTGTTTTTT.

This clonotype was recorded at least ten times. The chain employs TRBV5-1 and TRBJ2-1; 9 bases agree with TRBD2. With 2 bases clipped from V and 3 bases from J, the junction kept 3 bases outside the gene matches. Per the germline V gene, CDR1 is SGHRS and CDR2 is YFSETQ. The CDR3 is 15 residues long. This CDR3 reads CASSFRSGSYNEQFF. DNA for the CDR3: TGCGCCAGCAGCTTTCGTAGCGGGAGCTACAATGAGCAGTTCTTC. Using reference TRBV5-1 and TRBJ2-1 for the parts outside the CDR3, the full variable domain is KAGVTQTPRYLIKTRGQQVTLSCSPISGHRSVSWYQQTPGQGLQFLFEYFSETQRNKGNFPGRFSGRQFSNSRSEMNVSTLELGDSALYLCASSFRSGSYNEQFFGPGTRLTVL.

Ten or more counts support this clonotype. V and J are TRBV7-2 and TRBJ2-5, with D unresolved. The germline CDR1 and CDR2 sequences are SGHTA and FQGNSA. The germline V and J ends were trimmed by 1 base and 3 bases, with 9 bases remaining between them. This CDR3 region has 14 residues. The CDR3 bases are TGTGCCAGCAGCTTAGGACATACCAAAGAGACCCAGTACTTC. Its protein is CASSLGHTKETQYF.

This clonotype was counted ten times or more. The CDR3 region is CASSLSQVYNEQFF. The CDR3 nucleotides read TGTGCCAGCAGCTTATCACAGGTGTACAATGAGCAGTTCTTC. The gene calls are TRBV7-9 and TRBJ2-1; D perhaps matches TRBD1 (5 bases). CDR3 size: 14 residues. Deletions cut 2 bases from V and 4 bases from J, with 9 bases between. Germline V lookup: CDR1 SEHNR, CDR2 FQNEAQ (reference sequence). The full variable domain, completed using reference TRBV7-9 and TRBJ2-1, is DTGVSQNPRHKITKRGQNVTFRCDPISEHNRLYWYRQTLGQGPEFLTYFQNEAQLEKSRLLSDRFSAERPKGSFSTLEIQRTEQGDSAMYLCASSLSQVYNEQFFGPGTRLTVL.

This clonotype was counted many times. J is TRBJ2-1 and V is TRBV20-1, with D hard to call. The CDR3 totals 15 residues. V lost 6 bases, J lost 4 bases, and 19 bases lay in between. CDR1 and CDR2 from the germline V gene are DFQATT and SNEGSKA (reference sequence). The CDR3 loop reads CSAVKPLGIYNEQFF. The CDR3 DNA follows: TGCAGTGCCGTAAAACCGCTGGGGATATACAATGAGCAGTTCTTC.

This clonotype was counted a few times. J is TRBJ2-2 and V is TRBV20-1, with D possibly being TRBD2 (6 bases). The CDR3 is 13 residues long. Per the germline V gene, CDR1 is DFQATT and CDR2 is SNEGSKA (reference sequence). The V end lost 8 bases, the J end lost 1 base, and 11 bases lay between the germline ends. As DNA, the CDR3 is TGCAGTAGACTTAGCGGGAACACCGGGGAGCTGTTTTTT. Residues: CSRLSGNTGELFF.

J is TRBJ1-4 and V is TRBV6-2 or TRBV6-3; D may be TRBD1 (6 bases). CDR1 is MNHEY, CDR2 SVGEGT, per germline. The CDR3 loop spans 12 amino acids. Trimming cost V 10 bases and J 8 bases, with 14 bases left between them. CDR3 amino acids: CATKQGLEKLFF. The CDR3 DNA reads TGTGCCACCAAACAGGGTCTGGAAAAACTGTTTTTT.